These 11 T cell receptor beta chains originate from one sample sequenced in a study of blood T cell repertoires in COVID-19. The repertoire was sequenced with immunoSEQ multiplex PCR; TCRdb's copy has only in-frame clones and lacks some. The top ten hold 9.5% to 11% of the sample, which has roughly 200,000 clones, approximately 80% seen once. Sequenced: peripheral blood. The receptors originated from a woman aged 40 to 50 with COVID-19, enrolled during active disease.

The CDR3 coding sequence is TGCAGTGCTATCTTACTAGATACGCAGTATTTT. Amino acids: CSAILLDTQYF. The V and J genes are TRBV20-1 and TRBJ2-3, with no clear D. The germline V gene encodes CDR1 DFQATT and CDR2 SNEGSKA (reference sequence). The CDR3 is made up of 11 amino acids. V was pared by 4 bases and J by 5 bases, with 7 bases between.

The V gene is TRBV11-2, the J gene TRBJ1-2, with D unresolved. The germline gives CDR1 SGHAT, CDR2 FQNNGV. Trimming left V 4 bases short and J 8 bases short, with 11 bases between. The CDR3 is 12 residues long. CDR3: CASSSRSKGYTF. Here the CDR3 DNA reads TGTGCCAGCAGCTCCCGGTCTAAGGGCTACACCTTC.

This chain links TRBV20-1 with TRBJ2-5; perhaps TRBD1 as D (6 bases). Trimming took 3 bases from V and 4 from J, leaving 15 bases between them. Germline V lookup: CDR1 DFQATT, CDR2 SNEGSKA (reference sequence). The CDR3 loop spans 14 amino acids. CDR3 nucleotides: TGCAGTGCTAGTGATGTATGGACAGTAGAGACCCAGTACTTC. Translated, it gives CSASDVWTVETQYF.

The chain is built from TRBV29-1 and TRBJ1-2; 8 bases are a match to TRBD1. The germline gives CDR1 SQVTM, CDR2 ANQGSEA. The CDR3 is made up of 12 amino acids. Unmatched junction bases numbered 2, after V lost 4 bases and J lost 4 bases. CDR3 DNA: TGCAGCGTTGCAGGGGGCGGCTATGGCTACACCTTC. Translated: CSVAGGGYGYTF.

This sequence joins TRBV28 and TRBJ1-4; possible D gene TRBD1, 5 bases. CDR1 and CDR2 (germline): MDHEN, SYDVKM. The CDR3 is 15 residues long. V was pared by 5 bases and J by 3 bases, with 13 bases between. CDR3 DNA sequence: TGTGCCAGCAGTGAATTTAGGGGCTCTAATGAAAAACTGTTTTTT. Protein: CASSEFRGSNEKLFF. Full variable domain (outside the CDR3, taken from reference TRBV28 and TRBJ1-4): DVKVTQSSRYLVKRTGEKVFLECVQDMDHENMFWYRQDPGLGLRLIYFSYDVKMKEKGDIPEGYSVSREKKERFSLILESASTNQTSMYLCASSEFRGSNEKLFFGSGTQLSVL.

The chain joins TRBV6-1 to TRBJ2-5; 7 bases fit TRBD2. Germline loops: CDR1 MNHNS, CDR2 SASEGT. This CDR3 has 15 amino acids. V gave up 2 bases and J gave up 5 bases; unmatched junction bases: 8. CDR3 protein: CASSEWGRESETQYF. CDR3 sequence (DNA): TGTGCCAGCAGTGAATGGGGGAGGGAGTCGGAGACCCAGTACTTC.

This rearrangement joins TRBV3-1 (or the pseudogene TRBV3-2) to TRBJ1-1, with a possible D match to TRBD1 (6 bases). V was trimmed by 0 bases and J by 8 bases, leaving 16 bases between them. This CDR3 region has 15 residues. Germline V lookup: CDR1 LGHDT, CDR2 YNNKEL (reference sequence). For the CDR3, the DNA is TGTGCCAGCAGCCAAGATCTGGGGGGGCTCGGGGAAGCTTTCTTT. Translating gives CASSQDLGGLGEAFF.

The chain recombines TRBV5-5 with TRBJ2-1, with D possibly TRBD2 on 6 matching bases. The CDR3 is made up of 15 amino acids. The germline V gene encodes CDR1 SGHKS and CDR2 YYEKEE (reference sequence). The V end lost 0 bases, the J end lost 0 bases, and 7 bases lay between the germline ends. The CDR3 sequence is CASSLGGISYNEQFF. CDR3 sequence (DNA): TGTGCCAGCAGCTTGGGCGGGATCTCCTACAATGAGCAGTTCTTC. Variable domain in full (rest from reference TRBV5-5 and TRBJ2-1): DAGVTQSPTHLIKTRGQQVTLRCSPISGHKSVSWYQQVLGQGPQFIFQYYEKEERGRGNFPDRFSARQFPNYSSELNVNALLLGDSALYLCASSLGGISYNEQFFGPGTRLTVL.

J is TRBJ2-7 and V is TRBV5-6; the D gene is possibly TRBD1 (6 bases). The V and J ends lost 4 bases and 2 bases respectively, with 19 bases between them. CDR1 is SGHDT and CDR2 is YYEEEE in the germline V gene. The CDR3 sequence is 16 residues long. The CDR3 reads CASSPPNRVFTYEQYF. The CDR3 DNA sequence: TGTGCCAGCAGCCCCCCCAACAGGGTTTTTACCTACGAGCAGTACTTC.

The chain employs TRBV11-2 and TRBJ2-1, with TRBD2 matching over 9 bases. This CDR3 has 15 amino acids. J was trimmed by 4 bases and V by 2 bases; bases with no gene match: 3. Germline V gene lookup returns CDR1 SGHAT and CDR2 FQNNGV. DNA of the CDR3: TGTGCCAGCAGCTTAAGCCTAGCGGGGTACAATGAGCAGTTCTTC. As protein: CASSLSLAGYNEQFF.

The V call is TRBV5-8, the J call TRBJ2-1; 8 bases are shared with TRBD2. The length of the CDR3 is 15 residues. Germline CDR1 is SGHTS and CDR2 is YDEGEE. The V and J ends lost 2 bases and 7 bases, in that order; junction bases with no gene match: 8. The chain's CDR3 is CASSFLTSVSNEQFF. DNA for the CDR3: TGTGCCAGCAGCTTCCTGACTAGCGTTTCGAATGAGCAGTTCTTC.